One TCR beta chain is described in this entry. The antigen is undetermined. This record comes from a study of T cell repertoires in cytomegalovirus infection. TCRdb re-analysed the reads in MiXCR, keeping a single row per CDR3 protein. The profile shows tens of thousands of distinct CDR3 sequences, roughly a quarter of them singletons. The germline CDR1 and CDR2 sequences are MNHEY and SMNVEV (reference sequence). The CDR3 loop spans 13 amino acids. The germline V and J ends were trimmed by 5 bases and 3 bases, with 11 bases remaining between them. V gene TRBV27 combines with J gene TRBJ2-7; tentative D call: TRBD1 (6 bases). The sample in question was CD8+ T cells from cultured PBMCs, obtained from culture after CMV antigen stimulation. The TCR was taken from a human donor in good health (CMV status not recorded). Some clones in this sample may be carry-over from other donors' samples. CDR3 protein: CASSLAQGYEQYF. CDR3 DNA sequence: TGTGCCAGCAGTCTCGCACAGGGCTACGAGCAGTACTTC.